This TCR beta chain derives from a study of spatial heterogeneity in lung cancer. General observations from the study: Ubiquitous expanded tumor TCRs were seen in blood more at resection than at follow-up.

This CDR3 is 15 amino acids long. Looked up from germline, CDR1 is LGHNA and CDR2 is YNFKEQ. The V gene end was trimmed by 2 bases and the J gene end by 4 bases; junction bases not matched to a gene: 8. This clonotype has a count of ten or more. What it binds is not known. A distinct unique molecular identifier was carried by each TCR cDNA molecule. Via MiXCR, TCRdb re-called the 5' RACE reads, giving one row per CDR3 protein. The sample has under 100,000 distinct CDR3 sequences, approximately 8.2% seen once. Time point denoted: sample taken at primary tumor resection. Unsorted tumor, nontumor lung tissue or cryopreserved PBMC supplied the whole RNA.

This receptor was obtained from a male donor with early-stage non-small cell lung cancer. The chain carries TRBV4-2 and TRBJ2-7, with 7 bases fitting TRBD1. Sequencing was performed on PBMCs, taken at surgery. The DNA of the CDR3 is TGTGCCAGCAGCCAAACGACAGGGAGCCCATACGAGCAGTACTTC. It codes for CASSQTTGSPYEQYF.